This record concerns one T cell receptor beta chain sequence. No antigen is known for it. Profiled with immunoSEQ multiplex PCR; TCRdb holds only in-frame clones, not every one. In the table there are 80,000 to 95,000 clones, 85% to 95% of which are singletons. This record comes from a study of graft-versus-host responses after intestinal transplantation. On the study more broadly: Every recipient underwent anti-thymocyte globulin induction, then tacrolimus and steroids for roughly three years.

The CDR3 totals 13 residues. Germline-derived CDR1 and CDR2 are PRHDT and FYEKMQ (reference sequence). V dropped 5 bases and J dropped 4 bases, with 9 bases sitting between them. The sample in question was unstimulated CD8+ T cells sorted from spleen or lymph node cells, obtained before intestinal transplant. The TCR was taken from a human donor who received an intestinal transplant. The V gene is TRBV13, the J gene TRBJ1-3; D call uncertain. CDR3 nucleotide sequence: TGTGCCAGCAGCGCGGGTCGGGGAAACACCATATATTTT. It codes for CASSAGRGNTIYF.